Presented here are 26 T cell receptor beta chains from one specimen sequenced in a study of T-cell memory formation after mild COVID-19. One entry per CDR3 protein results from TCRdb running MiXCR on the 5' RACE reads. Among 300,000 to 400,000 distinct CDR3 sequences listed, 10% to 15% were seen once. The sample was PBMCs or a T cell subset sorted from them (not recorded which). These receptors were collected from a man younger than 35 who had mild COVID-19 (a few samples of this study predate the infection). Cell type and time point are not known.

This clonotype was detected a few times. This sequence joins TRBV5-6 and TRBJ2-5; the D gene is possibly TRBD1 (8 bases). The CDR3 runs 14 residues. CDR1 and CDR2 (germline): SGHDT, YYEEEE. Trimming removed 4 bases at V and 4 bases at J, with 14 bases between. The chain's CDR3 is CASSRTGRGETQYF. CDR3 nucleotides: TGTGCCAGCAGCCGGACAGGGAGGGGAGAGACCCAGTACTTC.

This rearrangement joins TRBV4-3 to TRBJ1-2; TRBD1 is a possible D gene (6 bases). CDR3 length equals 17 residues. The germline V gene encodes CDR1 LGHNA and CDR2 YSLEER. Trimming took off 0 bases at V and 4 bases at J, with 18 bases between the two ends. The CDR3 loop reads CASSQDLKRGATYGYTF. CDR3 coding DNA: TGCGCCAGCAGCCAAGATCTTAAGCGGGGGGCGACCTATGGCTACACCTTC.

The CDR3 DNA is TGTGCCAGCAGCCCCACTATGGCCTACGAGCAGTACGTC. Translation gives CASSPTMAYEQYV. This chain joins TRBV7-2 and TRBJ2-7; D is uncertain. Germline V gives CDR1 SGHTA, CDR2 FQGNSA. The CDR3 runs to 13 residues. With 5 bases removed from V and 2 bases from J, the gap between germline ends came to 10 bases.

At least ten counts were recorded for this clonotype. The CDR3 nucleotides read TGCAGCGTTGATAGAGAGACTGAAGCTTTCTTT. This gives the protein CSVDRETEAFF. The chain combines TRBV29-1 with TRBJ1-1; no clear D. The CDR3 is 11 residues long. CDR1 and CDR2 from the germline V gene are SQVTM and ANQGSEA. Between the trimmed V and J ends, which lost 3 bases and 5 bases, there was a span of 7 bases.

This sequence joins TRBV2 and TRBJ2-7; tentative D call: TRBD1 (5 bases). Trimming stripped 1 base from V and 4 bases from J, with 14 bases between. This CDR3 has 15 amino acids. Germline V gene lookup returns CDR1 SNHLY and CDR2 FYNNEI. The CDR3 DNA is TGTGCCAGCAGTGAAGGCCTAGGGGCGCTTTACGAGCAGTACTTC. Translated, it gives CASSEGLGALYEQYF. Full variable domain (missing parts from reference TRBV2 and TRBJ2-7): EPEVTQTPSHQVTQMGQEVILRCVPISNHLYFYWYRQILGQKVEFLVSFYNNEISEKSEIFDDQFSVERPDGSNFTLKIRSTKLEDSAMYFCASSEGLGALYEQYFGPGTRLTVT.

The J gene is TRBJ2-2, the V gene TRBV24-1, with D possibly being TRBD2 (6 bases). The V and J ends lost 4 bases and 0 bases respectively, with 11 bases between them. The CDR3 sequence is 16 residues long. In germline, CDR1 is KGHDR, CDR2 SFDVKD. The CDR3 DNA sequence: TGTGCCACCAGTGACCTCGGGGGTTCGAACACCGGGGAGCTGTTTTTT. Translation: CATSDLGGSNTGELFF.

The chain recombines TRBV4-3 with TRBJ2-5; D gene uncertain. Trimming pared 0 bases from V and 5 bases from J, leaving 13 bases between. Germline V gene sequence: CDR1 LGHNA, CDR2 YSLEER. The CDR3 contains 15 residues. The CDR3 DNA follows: TGCGCCAGCAGCCAAGATACGTCCAGGTTCGAGACCCAGTACTTC. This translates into CASSQDTSRFETQYF.

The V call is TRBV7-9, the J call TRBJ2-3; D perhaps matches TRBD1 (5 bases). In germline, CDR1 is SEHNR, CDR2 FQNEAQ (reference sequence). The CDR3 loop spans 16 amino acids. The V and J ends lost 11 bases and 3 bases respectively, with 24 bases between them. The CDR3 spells CAAAARWVGATDTQYF. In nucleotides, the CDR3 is TGTGCCGCAGCAGCGCGGTGGGTAGGGGCAACAGATACGCAGTATTTT. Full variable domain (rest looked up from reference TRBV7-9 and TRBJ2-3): DTGVSQNPRHKITKRGQNVTFRCDPISEHNRLYWYRQTLGQGPEFLTYFQNEAQLEKSRLLSDRFSAERPKGSFSTLEIQRTEQGDSAMYLCAAAARWVGATDTQYFGPGTRLTVL.

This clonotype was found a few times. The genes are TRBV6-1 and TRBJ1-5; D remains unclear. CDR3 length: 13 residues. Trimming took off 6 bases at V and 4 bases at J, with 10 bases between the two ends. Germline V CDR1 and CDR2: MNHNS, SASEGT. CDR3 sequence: CASSPTLNQPQHF. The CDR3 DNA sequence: TGTGCCAGCAGCCCGACCCTAAATCAGCCCCAGCATTTT.

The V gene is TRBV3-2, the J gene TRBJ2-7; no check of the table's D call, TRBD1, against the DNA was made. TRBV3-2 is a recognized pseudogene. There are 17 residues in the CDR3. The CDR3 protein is CASRCTGQRLPDYEQYF. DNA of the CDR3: TGTGCCAGCAGATGCACAGGGCAGCGCCTTCCGGACTACGAGCAGTACTTC.

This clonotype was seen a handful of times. CDR3 sequence reads: CASIPRPSGHNEQFF. The CDR3 region has the DNA TGTGCCAGCATCCCCCGCCCTAGCGGTCACAATGAGCAGTTCTTC. The chain is built from TRBV5-4 and TRBJ2-1; 7 nucleotides agree with TRBD2. This CDR3 has 15 amino acids. Unmatched junction bases numbered 11, after V lost 6 bases and J lost 5 bases. Germline loops: CDR1 SGHNT, CDR2 YYREEE (reference sequence).

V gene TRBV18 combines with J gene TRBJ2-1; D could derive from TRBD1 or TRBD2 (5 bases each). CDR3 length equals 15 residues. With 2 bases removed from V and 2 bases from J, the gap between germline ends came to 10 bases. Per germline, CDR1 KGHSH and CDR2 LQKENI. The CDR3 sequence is CASSPGDVPYNEQFF. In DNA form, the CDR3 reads TGTGCCAGCTCACCAGGGGACGTACCCTACAATGAGCAGTTCTTC.

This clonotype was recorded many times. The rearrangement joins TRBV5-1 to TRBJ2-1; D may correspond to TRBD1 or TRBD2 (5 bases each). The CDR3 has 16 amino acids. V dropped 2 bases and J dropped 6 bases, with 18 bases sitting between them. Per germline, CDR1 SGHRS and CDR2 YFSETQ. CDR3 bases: TGCGCCAGCAGCTTATGGGACCCGTCCCTTGTCAATGAGCAGTTCTTC. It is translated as CASSLWDPSLVNEQFF.

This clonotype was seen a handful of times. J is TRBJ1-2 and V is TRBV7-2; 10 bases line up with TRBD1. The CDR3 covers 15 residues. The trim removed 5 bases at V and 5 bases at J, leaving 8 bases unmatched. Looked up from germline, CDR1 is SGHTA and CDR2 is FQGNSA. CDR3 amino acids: CASSPDRGHGYGYTF. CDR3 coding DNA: TGTGCCAGCAGCCCAGACAGGGGGCACGGGTATGGCTACACCTTC.

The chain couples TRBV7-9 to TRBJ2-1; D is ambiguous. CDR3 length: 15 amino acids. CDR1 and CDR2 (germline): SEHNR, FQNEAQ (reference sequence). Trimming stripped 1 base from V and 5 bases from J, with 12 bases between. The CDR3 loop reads CASSLVPGENNEQFF. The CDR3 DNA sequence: TGTGCCAGCAGCTTAGTACCAGGAGAAAACAATGAGCAGTTCTTC.

CDR3: CASSRTGDVRETQYF. DNA of the CDR3: TGTGCCAGCAGCCGGACAGGGGATGTCAGAGAGACCCAGTACTTC. The chain employs TRBV7-3 and TRBJ2-5; 9 bases are shared with TRBD1. V lost 5 bases and J lost 4; bases outside the gene matches: 8. The CDR3 contains 15 residues. Germline CDR1 SGHTA, CDR2 FQGTGA.

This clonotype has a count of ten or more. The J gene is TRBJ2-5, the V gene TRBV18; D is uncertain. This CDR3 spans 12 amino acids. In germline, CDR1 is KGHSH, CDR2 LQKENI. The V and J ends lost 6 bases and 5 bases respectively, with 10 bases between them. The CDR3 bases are TGTGCCAGCTCCCACAGTCGGGAGACCCAGTACTTC. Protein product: CASSHSRETQYF.

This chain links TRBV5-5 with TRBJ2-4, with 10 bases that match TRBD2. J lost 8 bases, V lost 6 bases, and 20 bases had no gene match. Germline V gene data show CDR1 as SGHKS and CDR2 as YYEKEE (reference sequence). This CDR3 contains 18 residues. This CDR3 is CASNFILAAGTSADIQYF. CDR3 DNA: TGTGCCAGCAACTTCATATTGGCTGCCGGGACTAGCGCAGACATTCAGTACTTC. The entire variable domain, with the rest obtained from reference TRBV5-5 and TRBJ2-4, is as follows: DAGVTQSPTHLIKTRGQQVTLRCSPISGHKSVSWYQQVLGQGPQFIFQYYEKEERGRGNFPDRFSARQFPNYSSELNVNALLLGDSALYLCASNFILAAGTSADIQYFGAGTRLSVL.

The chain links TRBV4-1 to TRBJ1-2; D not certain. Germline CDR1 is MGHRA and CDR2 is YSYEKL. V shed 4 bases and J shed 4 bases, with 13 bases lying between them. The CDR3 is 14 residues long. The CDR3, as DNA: TGCGCCAGCAGCCCGAAAGACACCCTCTATGGCTACACCTTC. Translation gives CASSPKDTLYGYTF.

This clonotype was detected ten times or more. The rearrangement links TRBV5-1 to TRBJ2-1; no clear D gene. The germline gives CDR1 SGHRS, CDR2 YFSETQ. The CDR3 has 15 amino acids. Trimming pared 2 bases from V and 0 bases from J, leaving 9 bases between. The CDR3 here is CASSFQDLSYNEQFF. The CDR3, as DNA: TGCGCCAGCAGCTTCCAGGACCTCTCCTACAATGAGCAGTTCTTC.

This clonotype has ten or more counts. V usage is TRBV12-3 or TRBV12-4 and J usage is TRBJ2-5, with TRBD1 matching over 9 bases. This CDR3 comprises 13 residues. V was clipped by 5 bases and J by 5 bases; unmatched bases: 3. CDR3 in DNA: TGTGCCAGCAGTCGGACAGGGGTGGAGACCCAGTACTTC. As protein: CASSRTGVETQYF.

CDR3 in amino acids: CASSRLRLAATDTQYF. CDR3 nucleotides: TGTGCCAGCAGTCGCCTTCGACTAGCGGCCACAGATACGCAGTATTTT. The chain joins TRBV12-3 or TRBV12-4 to TRBJ2-3; 9 positions match TRBD2. CDR3 size: 16 residues. The V gene end was trimmed by 5 bases and the J gene end by 2 bases; junction bases not matched to a gene: 8.

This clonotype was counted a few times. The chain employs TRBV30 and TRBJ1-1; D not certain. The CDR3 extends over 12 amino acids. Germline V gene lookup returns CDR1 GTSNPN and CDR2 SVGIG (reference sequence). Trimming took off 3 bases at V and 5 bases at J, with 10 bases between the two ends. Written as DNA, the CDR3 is TGTGCCTGGAGCCTCGGGAGAACTGAAGCTTTCTTT. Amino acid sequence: CAWSLGRTEAFF.

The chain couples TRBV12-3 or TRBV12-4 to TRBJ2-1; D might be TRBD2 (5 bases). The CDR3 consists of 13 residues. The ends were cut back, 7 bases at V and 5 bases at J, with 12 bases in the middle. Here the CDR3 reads CASNLDSDNEQFF. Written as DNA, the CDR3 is TGTGCCAGCAACCTGGACTCAGACAATGAGCAGTTCTTC.

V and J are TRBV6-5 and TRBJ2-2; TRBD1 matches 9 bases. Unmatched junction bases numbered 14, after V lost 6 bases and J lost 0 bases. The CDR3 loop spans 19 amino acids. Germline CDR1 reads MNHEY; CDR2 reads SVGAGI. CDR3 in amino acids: CASRPQGAALPPNTGELFF. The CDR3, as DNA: TGTGCCAGCAGACCACAGGGGGCGGCACTACCTCCGAACACCGGGGAGCTGTTTTTT.

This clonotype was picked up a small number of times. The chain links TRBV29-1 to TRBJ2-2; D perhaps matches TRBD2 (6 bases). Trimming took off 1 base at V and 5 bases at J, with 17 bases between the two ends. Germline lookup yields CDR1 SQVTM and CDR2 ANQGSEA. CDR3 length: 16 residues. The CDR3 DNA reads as TGCAGCGTTGAAGCAGGACGGGGGTCTTGGACCGGGGAGCTGTTTTTT. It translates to CSVEAGRGSWTGELFF.